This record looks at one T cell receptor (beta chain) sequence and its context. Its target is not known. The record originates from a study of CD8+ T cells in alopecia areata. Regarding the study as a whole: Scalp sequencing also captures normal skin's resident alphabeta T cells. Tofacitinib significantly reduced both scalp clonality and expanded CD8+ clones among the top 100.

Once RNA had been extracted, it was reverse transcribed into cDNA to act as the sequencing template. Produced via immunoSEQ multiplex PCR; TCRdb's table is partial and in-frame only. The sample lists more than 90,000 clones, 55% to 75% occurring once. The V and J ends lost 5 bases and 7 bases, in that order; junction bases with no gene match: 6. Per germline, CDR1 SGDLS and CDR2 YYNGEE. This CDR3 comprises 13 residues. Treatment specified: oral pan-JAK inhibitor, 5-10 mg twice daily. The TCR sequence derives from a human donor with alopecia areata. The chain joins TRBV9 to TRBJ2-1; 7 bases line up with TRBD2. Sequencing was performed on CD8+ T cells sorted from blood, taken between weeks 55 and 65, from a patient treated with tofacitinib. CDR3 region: CASRYREENEQFF. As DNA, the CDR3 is TGTGCCAGCAGGTACCGGGAGGAGAATGAGCAGTTCTTC.